Given below is one TCR beta chain in context. Using immunoSEQ multiplex PCR, the repertoire was profiled, and TCRdb retains in-frame clones only, with some absent. Counted here are roughly 560,000 clones, around 78% occurring once; the ten biggest clones make up about 0.013%. The data derive from a study of shared T cell receptors in the human thymus. The same data also contributed to another study, on human thymus T cells.

The TCR originated in a boy under two years old with a congenital heart defect. The sequenced material came from thymocytes.

CDR3 in DNA: TGCAGCGTTGAAGCCAGCCCACTAGTTAGCACAGATACGCAGTATTTT. Encoded protein: CSVEASPLVSTDTQYF. The rearrangement links TRBV29-1 to TRBJ2-3, with D possibly being TRBD2 (5 bases). This CDR3 region has 16 residues. V lost 1 base, J lost 0 bases, and 14 bases lay in between. Germline V gene sequence: CDR1 SQVTM, CDR2 ANQGSEA.